The 9 T cell receptor beta chains in this list originate from one sample, sequenced in a study of shared clonotypes between healthy human individuals (dated by TCRdb to about 2020). The library came from the immunoSEQ multiplex PCR assay. Drawn from immuneACCESS, this table holds only the in-frame rearrangements with V and J called that TCRdb kept. Clones are partly lost; checked studies trace under half to an unresolved V gene and leave the rest unexplained. This sample is represented by over a million clones; roughly 95% of them were singletons. About 1% of the sample rests with the top ten. Specimen: naive CD4+ T cells sorted from blood. Per the publication, the cell subset or site label means: CD45RA+ positively selected. These receptors came from a man between 25 and 39 years old in good health.

The J gene is TRBJ2-1, the V gene TRBV5-6; D call uncertain. Trimming pared 4 bases from V and 7 bases from J, leaving 18 bases between. Germline V CDR1 and CDR2: SGHDT, YYEEEE. The CDR3 consists of 15 residues. The CDR3 sequence: CASSARVTLSNEQFF. CDR3 sequence (DNA): TGTGCCAGCAGCGCCCGGGTGACGCTCTCAAATGAGCAGTTCTTC.

The chain carries TRBV7-8 and TRBJ2-7; the D is unclear. The CDR3 spans 14 residues. The germline V gene encodes CDR1 SGHVS and CDR2 FQNEAQ. V lost 0 bases to trimming and J lost 3 bases, with 9 bases between them. This CDR3 is CASSLALTNYEQYF. The CDR3 bases are TGTGCCAGCAGCTTAGCGCTGACAAACTACGAGCAGTACTTC.

The V and J genes are TRBV29-1 and TRBJ2-1, with 7 bases that match TRBD2. Germline V gene data show CDR1 as SQVTM and CDR2 as ANQGSEA. The CDR3 runs to 13 residues. J lost 6 bases, V lost 5 bases, and 7 bases had no gene match. Written as DNA, the CDR3 is TGCAGCGTTCTCGGACTAGTAGGCAATGAGCAGTTCTTC. Residues: CSVLGLVGNEQFF.

This chain connects TRBV7-8 to TRBJ2-4, with 9 bases matching TRBD2. This CDR3 has 13 residues. CDR1 is SGHVS, CDR2 FQNEAQ, per germline. The CDR3 DNA sequence: TGTTCGACAGCGGGAGGTTCCAAAAACATTCAGTACTTC. Translation: CSTAGGSKNIQYF.

The chain employs TRBV7-6 and TRBJ2-7; TRBD1 agrees at 10 bases. The CDR3 extends over 16 amino acids. Germline values: CDR1 SGHVS, CDR2 FNYEAQ. Trimming took 1 base from V and 6 from J; bases not matched to a gene: 9. CDR3 region: CASSLGAGDRGGEQYF. For the CDR3, the DNA is TGTGCCAGCAGCTTAGGGGCAGGGGACAGGGGAGGCGAGCAGTACTTC.

A note on this clone: The same CDR3 is also encoded by other DNA sequences in this sample. The genes are TRBV18 and TRBJ1-1; D gene uncertain. Trimming removed 3 bases at V and 0 bases at J, with 11 bases between. The CDR3 spans 15 residues. Germline CDR1 and CDR2: KGHSH and LQKENI. The CDR3 spells CASSPGRQMNTEAFF. CDR3 in DNA: TGTGCCAGCTCACCGGGTCGCCAGATGAACACTGAAGCTTTCTTT.

The V gene is TRBV7-9, the J gene TRBJ1-1; 7 bases match TRBD1. CDR3 length equals 14 residues. With 3 bases clipped from V and 4 bases from J, the junction kept 5 bases outside the gene matches. Germline lookup yields CDR1 SEHNR and CDR2 FQNEAQ (reference sequence). The CDR3, as DNA: TGTGCCAGCAGCTTCGCCGACAGGGCCACTGAAGCTTTCTTT. This sequence encodes CASSFADRATEAFF.

The chain has TRBV9 and TRBJ2-1; 10 bases align to TRBD2. The CDR3 is made up of 15 amino acids. V was clipped by 4 bases and J by 3 bases; unmatched bases: 4. Germline CDR1 SGDLS, CDR2 YYNGEE. The CDR3 bases are TGTGCCAGCAGCATGACTAGCGGGCGCTACAATGAGCAGTTCTTC. This gives the protein CASSMTSGRYNEQFF.

V usage is TRBV19 and J usage is TRBJ1-3; no clear D gene. The CDR3 length is 14 residues. V was cut by 5 bases and J by 7 bases, with 15 bases left in between. Germline CDR1 is LNHDA and CDR2 is SQIVND (reference sequence). This CDR3 reads CASSAGALGNTIYF. DNA of the CDR3: TGTGCCAGTAGTGCCGGAGCTCTGGGGAACACCATATATTTT.